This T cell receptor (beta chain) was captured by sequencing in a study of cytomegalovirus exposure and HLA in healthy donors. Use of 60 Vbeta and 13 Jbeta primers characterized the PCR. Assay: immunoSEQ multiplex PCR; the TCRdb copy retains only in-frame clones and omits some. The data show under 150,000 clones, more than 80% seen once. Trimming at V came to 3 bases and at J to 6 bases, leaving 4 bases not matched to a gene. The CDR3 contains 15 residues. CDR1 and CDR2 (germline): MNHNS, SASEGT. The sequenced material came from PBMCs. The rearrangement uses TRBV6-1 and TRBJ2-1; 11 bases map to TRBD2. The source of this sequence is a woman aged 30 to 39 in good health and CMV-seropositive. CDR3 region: CASSDSGGAGNEQFF. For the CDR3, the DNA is TGTGCCAGCAGTGATAGCGGGGGGGCCGGCAATGAGCAGTTCTTC.